This record concerns one T cell receptor (beta chain) sequence. Its antigen remains unidentified. This sample stems from a study of CD8 T cells in ankylosing spondylitis. Preparation of TCR beta libraries was done by quantitative 5'-RACE with molecular barcodes. Each CDR3 protein is one row after TCRdb ran MiXCR on the 5' RACE reads. The table records about 840,000 distinct CDR3 sequences, over 9.5% of them present only once. General study points: Some of these motif variants have turned up before, in reports on reactive arthritis synovial fluid and blood. CD8+ disease-linked clones were present at relatively low frequencies in blood. In ankylosing spondylitis patients, matched synovial fluid reportedly showed significant enrichment of disease-linked clones. Seemingly distinctive of ankylosing spondylitis blood was a TCR beta motif formed by eight highly homologous variants.

Sample: blood, either unsorted or a sorted T cell fraction (not recorded which). This TCR derives from a male donor with ankylosing spondylitis.

The CDR3 here is CASSLSVQGSTDTQYF. CDR3 DNA sequence: TGTGCCAGCAGCTTATCGGTACAGGGGAGCACAGATACGCAGTATTTT. The chain combines TRBV7-8 with TRBJ2-3; 7 bases map to TRBD1. The CDR3 contains 16 residues. Trimming cost V 2 bases and J 0 bases; bases outside gene matches: 5. CDR1 is SGHVS, CDR2 FQNEAQ, per germline.